This entry lists 24 T cell receptor beta chains sequenced from one sample in a study of cytomegalovirus exposure and HLA in healthy donors. The protocol was immunoSEQ multiplex PCR, while the TCRdb copy is restricted to in-frame clones and leaves out a portion. The sample records roughly 220,000 clones, approximately 90% being singletons. Sequencing was carried out using PBMCs. All receptors come from a woman aged 18-35 years in good health and CMV-seronegative.

In its sample, this clone was seen once. The V call is TRBV11-2, the J call TRBJ1-2; D is undetermined. Per germline, CDR1 SGHAT and CDR2 FQNNGV. The CDR3 extends over 15 amino acids. The V end was cut by 1 base, the J end by 2 bases, with 11 bases between. The CDR3 region is CASSLVPGSNYGYTF. The DNA of the CDR3 is TGTGCCAGCAGCTTAGTTCCGGGGTCCAACTATGGCTACACCTTC.

This clone is a singleton in its sample. J is TRBJ1-5 and V is TRBV18; a weak D match, TRBD1 (6 bases). Germline V gene data show CDR1 as KGHSH and CDR2 as LQKENI. V was pared by 6 bases and J by 5 bases, with 17 bases between. The CDR3 runs 15 residues. This CDR3 reads CASSVEQGEDQPQHF. The CDR3 coding sequence is TGTGCCAGCTCCGTTGAACAGGGTGAGGATCAGCCCCAGCATTTT.

A remark on this clone: The junction and the germline gene differ at one end; a read error may be behind it. The rearrangement uses TRBV11-2 and TRBJ2-7, with 11 bases matching TRBD2. Germline values: CDR1 SGHAT, CDR2 FQNNGV. CDR3 length: 13 residues. CDR3 in amino acids: CASRLAGGGEQYF. CDR3 bases: TGTGCCAGCAGGTTAGCGGGAGGGGGCGAGCAGTACTTC.

This chain joins TRBV7-9 and TRBJ2-4; the D is unclear. Trimming took 4 bases from V and 1 from J, leaving 8 bases between them. This CDR3 has 14 amino acids. CDR1 and CDR2 from the germline V gene are SEHNR and FQNEAQ (reference sequence). This CDR3 is CASSSLGAKNIQYF. The CDR3 DNA follows: TGTGCCAGCAGCTCGTTGGGCGCCAAAAACATTCAGTACTTC.

V and J are TRBV2 and TRBJ1-2; possibly TRBD1 for D (5 bases). Trimming took off 0 bases at V and 4 bases at J, with 15 bases between the two ends. The CDR3 loop spans 16 amino acids. CDR1 and CDR2 (germline): SNHLY, FYNNEI. The CDR3 DNA reads as TGTGCCAGCAGTGAAGCGCGGGGGGGGGTGCCCTATGGCTACACCTTC. It encodes CASSEARGGVPYGYTF.

This chain connects TRBV4-1 to TRBJ2-1; D remains unclear. Trimming pared 0 bases from V and 4 bases from J, leaving 10 bases between. The CDR3 loop spans 15 amino acids. Germline assignment: CDR1 MGHRA and CDR2 YSYEKL. This chain's CDR3 is CASSQDLVEYNEQFF. CDR3 nucleotides: TGCGCCAGCAGCCAAGATTTGGTAGAGTACAATGAGCAGTTCTTC.

The chain uses TRBV12-5 and TRBJ2-7; 10 positions match TRBD2. Germline loops: CDR1 LGHNT, CDR2 FRNRAP. Trimming took 6 bases from V and 3 from J; bases not matched to a gene: 11. The CDR3 totals 16 residues. The CDR3 DNA reads as TGTGCTAGTGGCCCCTTAGGGACTAGCGACGTCTACGAGCAGTACTTC. It codes for CASGPLGTSDVYEQYF.

Concerning this clone: The junction shows a germline mismatch at one end, possibly a read error. The chain recombines TRBV6-1 with TRBJ2-7; 7 bases fit TRBD2. Per the germline V gene, CDR1 is MNHNS and CDR2 is SASEGT. CDR3 size: 13 residues. CDR3 residues: CASSEAGAGAQLF. The CDR3 DNA sequence: TGTGCCAGCAGTGAAGCTGGGGCGGGAGCCCAACTATTC.

The V and J genes are TRBV5-1 and TRBJ2-5, with a possible D match to TRBD1 (5 bases). Germline V lookup: CDR1 SGHRS, CDR2 YFSETQ. The CDR3 runs to 14 residues. Trimming removed 3 bases from V and 4 bases from J, with 13 bases in between. The CDR3 region is CASSWTSAVETQYF. CDR3 coding DNA: TGCGCCAGCAGCTGGACAAGCGCTGTAGAGACCCAGTACTTC.

The chain uses TRBV6-4 and TRBJ2-1; D may be TRBD2 (6 bases). Germline CDR1 MRHNA, CDR2 SNTAGT. The CDR3 spans 15 residues. Trimming took off 4 bases at V and 0 bases at J, with 10 bases between the two ends. CDR3 region: CASSAGEGSYNEQFF. DNA for the CDR3: TGTGCCAGCAGTGCGGGAGAAGGCTCCTACAATGAGCAGTTCTTC.

The chain combines TRBV9 with TRBJ2-7; 9 bases are a match to TRBD1. V lost 3 bases to trimming and J lost 3 bases; unmatched junction nucleotides: 7. The CDR3 is 15 residues long. Germline V gene data show CDR1 as SGDLS and CDR2 as YYNGEE. CDR3 sequence: CASSGRPGQGYEQYF. DNA for the CDR3: TGTGCCAGCAGCGGAAGACCGGGACAGGGCTACGAGCAGTACTTC.

The V call is TRBV6-5, the J call TRBJ2-7; 13 nucleotides line up with TRBD2. V trimming: 6 bases; J trimming: 3 bases; junction bases outside the gene matches: 2. This CDR3 region has 14 residues. Germline V gene lookup returns CDR1 MNHEY and CDR2 SVGAGI. The CDR3 coding sequence is TGTGCCAGCAGCTGGACTAGCGGGAGCTACGAGCAGTACTTC. Its translation is CASSWTSGSYEQYF.

This chain uses TRBV7-9 with TRBJ2-7; D unresolved. Trimming took off 0 bases at V and 2 bases at J, with 14 bases between the two ends. This CDR3 is 16 amino acids long. Germline loops: CDR1 SEHNR, CDR2 FQNEAQ (reference sequence). The CDR3 DNA reads TGTGCCAGCAGCTTAGCTTCCGGGTTACGCCCCTACGAGCAGTACTTC. Translated: CASSLASGLRPYEQYF.

This chain connects TRBV30 to TRBJ2-1, with D perhaps TRBD1 (6 bases). With 0 bases removed from V and 6 bases from J, the gap between germline ends came to 21 bases. This CDR3 region has 17 residues. Germline V gives CDR1 GTSNPN, CDR2 SVGIG (reference sequence). Written as DNA, the CDR3 is TGTGCCTGGAGTGTACGGTTGACAGGAAAAAGGGTCAATGAGCAGTTCTTC. It yields the protein CAWSVRLTGKRVNEQFF.

The chain recombines TRBV7-2 with TRBJ2-1, with D perhaps TRBD2 (7 bases). The CDR3 loop spans 14 amino acids. Germline lookup yields CDR1 SGHTA and CDR2 FQGNSA. The V end was cut by 2 bases, the J end by 6 bases, with 11 bases between. CDR3 amino acids: CASSLLGGANEQFF. DNA of the CDR3: TGTGCCAGCAGCTTACTAGGGGGGGCCAATGAGCAGTTCTTC. Using reference TRBV7-2 and TRBJ2-1 for the parts outside the CDR3, the full variable domain is GAGVSQSPSNKVTEKGKDVELRCDPISGHTALYWYRQSLGQGLEFLIYFQGNSAPDKSGLPSDRFSAERTGGSVSTLTIQRTQQEDSAVYLCASSLLGGANEQFFGPGTRLTVL.

This clone was counted once. V gene TRBV6-6 combines with J gene TRBJ2-5; 7 positions match TRBD1. This CDR3 has 14 residues. Germline values: CDR1 MNHNY, CDR2 SVGAGI (reference sequence). Germline trimming cut 2 bases from V and 5 bases from J; bases unmatched to any gene: 5. CDR3 bases: TGTGCCAGCAGTTACCTTGACAGGGTTGAGACCCAGTACTTC. Protein: CASSYLDRVETQYF.

This chain uses TRBV6-5 with TRBJ1-2; no clear D. The CDR3 covers 9 residues. Germline V gene data show CDR1 as MNHEY and CDR2 as SVGAGI. Trimming shortened V by 10 bases and J by 8 bases, and 8 bases separated the two germline ends. This CDR3 is CATNLGYTF. CDR3 in DNA: TGTGCCACAAATCTAGGCTACACCTTC.

The chain couples TRBV28 to TRBJ1-4, with 7 bases fitting TRBD1. V lost 5 bases and J lost 2; bases outside the gene matches: 2. This CDR3 is built from 14 residues. The germline V gene has CDR1 MDHEN and CDR2 SYDVKM. This CDR3 is CASSRTGTNEKLFF. CDR3 sequence (DNA): TGTGCCAGCAGTCGGACAGGCACTAATGAAAAACTGTTTTTT.

The rearrangement links TRBV6-5 to TRBJ1-1, with D maybe TRBD1 (6 bases). There are 14 residues in the CDR3. V dropped 6 bases and J dropped 6 bases, with 17 bases sitting between them. Germline-derived CDR1 and CDR2 are MNHEY and SVGAGI. The chain's CDR3 is CASSYLTQGSEAFF. CDR3 nucleotides: TGTGCCAGCAGCTACCTTACACAGGGTTCTGAAGCTTTCTTT.

This chain's CDR3 is CASSLVVRLSGANVLTF. The CDR3 DNA follows: TGTGCCAGCAGCTTAGTGGTCCGACTCTCTGGGGCCAACGTCCTGACTTTC. The chain joins TRBV11-2 to TRBJ2-6; the D is unclear. Trimming left V 1 base short and J 0 bases short, with 10 bases between. This CDR3 is built from 17 residues. Germline V gene data show CDR1 as SGHAT and CDR2 as FQNNGV.

The chain recombines TRBV2 with TRBJ2-2, with TRBD2 matching 13 bases. With 9 bases clipped from V and 1 base from J, the junction kept 11 bases outside the gene matches. Germline assignment: CDR1 SNHLY and CDR2 FYNNEI. The CDR3 has 18 amino acids. The CDR3 protein is CASSSLRLAGGNTGELFF. As DNA, the CDR3 is TGTGCCAGTAGTTCGCTTCGACTAGCGGGAGGGAACACCGGGGAGCTGTTTTTT.

This rearrangement joins TRBV25-1 to TRBJ1-1; D is uncertain. The CDR3 extends over 17 amino acids. V shed 2 bases and J shed 2 bases, with 18 bases lying between them. CDR1 and CDR2 (germline): MGHDK, SYGVNS. The chain's CDR3 is CASSEGYGRASNTEAFF. The CDR3 region has the DNA TGTGCCAGCAGTGAAGGGTATGGGCGGGCATCAAACACTGAAGCTTTCTTT.

The V and J genes are TRBV6-5 and TRBJ2-2; 7 bases map to TRBD2. Germline loops: CDR1 MNHEY, CDR2 SVGAGI. Germline trimming cut 5 bases from V and 6 bases from J; bases unmatched to any gene: 3. There are 13 residues in the CDR3. The chain's CDR3 is CASSRGSPGELFF. CDR3 DNA sequence: TGTGCCAGCAGTCGCGGGAGCCCCGGGGAGCTGTTTTTT.

The rearrangement uses TRBV18 and TRBJ2-7, with D possibly matching TRBD1 (5 bases). CDR3 length: 14 amino acids. Germline loops: CDR1 KGHSH, CDR2 LQKENI. V was pared by 2 bases and J by 2 bases, with 10 bases between. The CDR3 loop is CASSPKQDTYEQYF. As DNA, the CDR3 is TGTGCCAGCTCACCAAAACAGGACACCTACGAGCAGTACTTC.